Listed below are T cell receptor beta chains from one sample, sequenced in a study of cytomegalovirus exposure and HLA in healthy donors. Clones were read by immunoSEQ multiplex PCR, and TCRdb kept only the in-frame ones, dropping some. The sample lists 250,000 to 300,000 clones, 90% occurring once. The material sequenced was PBMCs. These receptors were obtained from a woman aged 18 to 35 in good health and CMV-seronegative. Each CDR3 is given with its conserved first and last residue. A D gene is named only where the DNA matches it firmly.

V: TRBV6-1
J: TRBJ2-1
D: TRBD2
CDR3: CATGTSVYHEQFF

V: TRBV10-3
J: TRBJ1-4
D: TRBD1
CDR3: CAISAGTGDEKLFF

V: TRBV6-1
J: TRBJ2-3
D: TRBD1
CDR3: CASIQGVRDTQYF

V: TRBV19
J: TRBJ1-2
D: TRBD1
CDR3: CASSIDRADYTF

V: TRBV30
J: TRBJ2-3
D: -
CDR3: CAWSLGGGTDTQYF

V: TRBV6-6
J: TRBJ1-5
D: -
CDR3: CASKRSGGGQHQPQHF

V: TRBV5-6
J: TRBJ2-3
D: TRBD2
CDR3: CASSLWERGITDTQYF

V: TRBV5-4
J: TRBJ2-5
D: TRBD2
CDR3: CASSLEAGGEDF

V: TRBV4-1
J: TRBJ1-1
D: -
CDR3: CASSRIIGQLNTEAFF

V: TRBV5-5
J: TRBJ2-5
D: TRBD2
CDR3: CASSWPGTRQETQYF

V: TRBV23-1
J: TRBJ2-7
D: -
CDR3: CASSQSWGRETYEQYF

V: TRBV5-1
J: TRBJ2-4
D: -
CDR3: CASSFVTGGRGNIQYF

V: TRBV2
J: TRBJ2-5
D: TRBD1
CDR3: CASSVPGQGILETQYF

V: TRBV7-9
J: TRBJ1-6
D: -
CDR3: CAIAQSSYNSPLHF

V: TRBV5-1
J: TRBJ1-5
D: -
CDR3: CASSLSGDGDQPQHF

V: TRBV6-5
J: TRBJ1-1
D: TRBD1
CDR3: CASSYSTGMVTEAFF

V: TRBV5-4
J: TRBJ2-7
D: -
CDR3: CASTMMGSAYEQYF

V: TRBV9
J: TRBJ2-5
D: TRBD2
CDR3: CASSLGAGGRLGETQYF

V: TRBV4-1
J: TRBJ2-7
D: -
CDR3: CASSPYLGWAGYEQYF